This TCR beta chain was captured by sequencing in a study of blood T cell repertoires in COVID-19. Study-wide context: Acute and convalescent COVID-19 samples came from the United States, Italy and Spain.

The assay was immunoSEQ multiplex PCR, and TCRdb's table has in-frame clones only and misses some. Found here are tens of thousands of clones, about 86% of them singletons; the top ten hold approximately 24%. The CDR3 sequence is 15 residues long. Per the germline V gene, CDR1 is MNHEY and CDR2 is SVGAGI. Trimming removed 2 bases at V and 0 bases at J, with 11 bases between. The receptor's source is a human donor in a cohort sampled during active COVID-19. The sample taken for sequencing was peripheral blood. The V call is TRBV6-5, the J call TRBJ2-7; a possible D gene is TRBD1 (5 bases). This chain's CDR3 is CASSYGHQYSYEQYF. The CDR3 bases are TGTGCCAGCAGTTACGGACATCAGTACTCCTACGAGCAGTACTTC.